Shown below are 25 T cell receptor beta chains from a single sample sequenced in a study of early T cells in non-severe SARS-CoV-2 infection. From the 5' RACE reads, TCRdb called clonotypes with MiXCR, one entry per CDR3 protein. Among tens of thousands of distinct CDR3 sequences listed, less than 9.5% were seen once. The specimen was whole blood, collected at baseline. The source of these receptors is an adult who was a healthcare worker with PCR-confirmed SARS-CoV-2 infection or an uninfected control (not recorded which).

This clonotype has just a few counts. The genes are TRBV20-1 and TRBJ1-2; TRBD1 aligns across 8 bases. With 6 bases clipped from V and 8 bases from J, the junction kept 17 bases outside the gene matches. The germline gives CDR1 DFQATT, CDR2 SNEGSKA (reference sequence). The CDR3 sequence is 15 residues long. CDR3 coding DNA: TGCAGTGCCCGCAATGGACAGGGCCCTTCGGGCGGCTACACCTTC. It translates to CSARNGQGPSGGYTF.

This chain uses TRBV6-7 with TRBJ1-2; D perhaps matches TRBD1 (6 bases). TRBV6-7 is labeled an ORF, and its function is uncertain. The CDR3 runs to 15 residues. The V end lost 7 bases, the J end lost 7 bases, and 22 bases lay between the germline ends. CDR3 DNA sequence: TGTGCCAGCACCTCGTGCTGGGACACCCATTTTGGCTACACCTTC. Protein sequence: CASTSCWDTHFGYTF.

The chain recombines TRBV29-1 with TRBJ2-1; 7 nucleotides align to TRBD1. The J segment lost 3 bases and the V segment lost 0 bases, leaving 8 bases of the junction unmatched. Germline V gene lookup returns CDR1 SQVTM and CDR2 ANQGSEA. The CDR3 length is 16 residues. The CDR3 reads CSVEETTGVNYNEQFF. CDR3 DNA sequence: TGCAGCGTTGAAGAAACAACAGGGGTGAACTACAATGAGCAGTTCTTC.

This clonotype was found a few times. V usage is TRBV19 and J usage is TRBJ2-3, with 14 bases that match TRBD2. Germline CDR1 is LNHDA and CDR2 is SQIVND (reference sequence). This CDR3 region has 16 residues. J gave up 6 bases and V 4 bases, and 6 bases lay outside the gene matches. The CDR3 bases are TGTGCCAGTAGTACCCACGGGACTAGCGGGAGTGATACGCAGTATTTT. It encodes CASSTHGTSGSDTQYF.

This clonotype was recorded at least ten times. The gene calls are TRBV27 and TRBJ1-1, with 9 bases fitting TRBD1. Germline V gene lookup returns CDR1 MNHEY and CDR2 SMNVEV (reference sequence). The CDR3 has 16 amino acids. The V gene end was trimmed by 5 bases and the J gene end by 2 bases; junction bases not matched to a gene: 9. The CDR3 DNA sequence: TGTGCCAGCAGTACGACCGGGACAGGGTTAAACACTGAAGCTTTCTTT. Its protein product is CASSTTGTGLNTEAFF.

This chain joins TRBV9 and TRBJ2-5; 9 bases line up with TRBD2. This CDR3 spans 15 amino acids. V shed 6 bases, J shed 2 bases, and the junction held 8 bases outside the gene matches. Germline V gene data show CDR1 as SGDLS and CDR2 as YYNGEE. DNA of the CDR3: TGTGCCAGCACCTTTAGCGGGGGCCCACAAGAGACCCAGTACTTC. Its translation is CASTFSGGPQETQYF. Based on the CDR3 plus reference TRBV9 and TRBJ2-5, the full variable domain is DSGVTQTPKHLITATGQRVTLRCSPRSGDLSVYWYQQSLDQGLQFLIQYYNGEERAKGNILERFSAQQFPDLHSELNLSSLELGDSALYFCASTFSGGPQETQYFGPGTRLLVL.

The gene calls are TRBV10-3 and TRBJ1-1, with D possibly TRBD1 on 6 matching bases. V lost 11 bases and J 2 bases, leaving 9 bases between the germline ends. The germline V gene has CDR1 ENHRY and CDR2 SYGVKD. The CDR3 runs to 11 residues. CDR3 nucleotide sequence: TGTGCCGCGGACAGCAACACTGAAGCTTTCTTT. This codes for CAADSNTEAFF.

There are a few counts of this clonotype. This chain connects TRBV15 to TRBJ1-5, with D tentatively TRBD1 (5 bases). CDR1 is LNHNV, CDR2 YYDKDF, per germline (reference sequence). This CDR3 is 14 amino acids long. The V gene lost 0 bases and the J gene lost 3 bases, with 6 bases spanning the gap. Here the CDR3 reads CATSRDRANQPQHF. The CDR3, as DNA: TGTGCCACCAGCAGAGACAGGGCCAATCAGCCCCAGCATTTT.

This clonotype was detected a few times. V usage is TRBV6-5 and J usage is TRBJ1-3, with no clear D. The ends were cut back, 6 bases at V and 0 bases at J, with 6 bases in the middle. The CDR3 covers 13 residues. In germline, CDR1 is MNHEY, CDR2 SVGAGI. The CDR3 loop is CASRGLSGNTIYF. CDR3 bases: TGTGCCAGCAGAGGCCTCTCTGGAAACACCATATATTTT.

This clonotype was counted between two and nine times. V gene TRBV7-9 combines with J gene TRBJ2-7; TRBD1 matches at 10 bases. Unmatched junction bases numbered 19, after V lost 6 bases and J lost 5 bases. The CDR3 is 18 residues long. In germline, CDR1 is SEHNR, CDR2 FQNEAQ (reference sequence). CDR3 loop: CASRAGQGYRMGLDEQYF. The CDR3 bases are TGTGCCAGCAGGGCGGGACAGGGGTACAGGATGGGGCTAGACGAGCAGTACTTC.

This rearrangement joins TRBV12-2 to TRBJ1-2; the D segment call TRBD1 is taken from the table without a DNA check. TRBV12-2 is listed as a pseudogene. The CDR3 runs to 17 residues. CDR3: CASRLICRGDTNYGYTF. The CDR3 region has the DNA TGTGCAAGTCGCCTCATATGTCGGGGGGATACTAACTATGGCTACACCTTC.

In its sample, this clonotype was seen many times. The chain couples TRBV6-1 to TRBJ1-5, with D unresolved. Germline CDR1 is MNHNS and CDR2 is SASEGT. Trimming shortened V by 7 bases and J by 4 bases, and 11 bases separated the two germline ends. The CDR3 spans 13 residues. For the CDR3, the DNA is TGTGCCAGCAACTTCGGGGTGAATCAGCCCCAGCATTTT. Residues: CASNFGVNQPQHF.

This clonotype was observed at least ten times. The chain recombines TRBV29-1 with TRBJ1-1, with a weak D call TRBD1 (5 bases). Germline V lookup: CDR1 SQVTM, CDR2 ANQGSEA. CDR3 length: 14 amino acids. V was clipped by 3 bases and J by 0 bases, with 11 bases between them. The CDR3 is CSVEFRGMNTEAFF. In DNA, the CDR3 is TGCAGCGTTGAGTTTCGGGGGATGAACACTGAAGCTTTCTTT.

This clonotype was counted a few times. In DNA form, the CDR3 reads TGTGCCAGCAGCTCGCTAGCGTTCTCCTACAATGAGCAGTTCTTC. Encoded protein: CASSSLAFSYNEQFF. The chain uses TRBV7-2 and TRBJ2-1, with D maybe TRBD2 (6 bases). Germline V gene lookup returns CDR1 SGHTA and CDR2 FQGNSA. V was trimmed by 4 bases and J by 0 bases, leaving 10 bases between them. This CDR3 has 15 amino acids.

This clonotype occurred a few times. V is TRBV2 and J is TRBJ2-2; D not resolved. Germline lookup yields CDR1 SNHLY and CDR2 FYNNEI. Trimming pared 4 bases from V and 1 base from J, leaving 10 bases between. The CDR3 covers 15 residues. The DNA for the CDR3 is TGTGCCAGCAGTGGACGGCTTAGGAACACCGGGGAGCTGTTTTTT. Translation: CASSGRLRNTGELFF.

This clonotype has a count of ten or more. The V call is TRBV10-1, the J call TRBJ2-7; a weak D match, TRBD1 (6 bases). CDR1 is WNHNN and CDR2 is SYGVQD in the germline V gene (reference sequence). This CDR3 comprises 13 residues. V was cut by 6 bases and J by 6 bases, with 15 bases left in between. The CDR3 DNA reads TGCGCCAGCAGACAGGGTAATCAAGGCGAGCAGTACTTC. It translates to CASRQGNQGEQYF.

This clonotype was recorded at least ten times. The chain recombines TRBV12-3 or TRBV12-4 with TRBJ2-7; 8 bases agree with TRBD1. The length of the CDR3 is 13 residues. The V segment lost 3 bases and the J segment 3 bases; nucleotides outside the gene matches: 1. The CDR3 loop reads CASSFGQGYEQYF. DNA for the CDR3: TGTGCCAGCAGTTTCGGACAGGGCTACGAGCAGTACTTC.

Only a few counts were recorded for this clonotype. This chain joins TRBV11-2 and TRBJ2-5; possible D gene TRBD2, 6 bases. This CDR3 has 15 residues. The V gene lost 3 bases and the J gene lost 2 bases, with 13 bases spanning the gap. Germline CDR1 reads SGHAT; CDR2 reads FQNNGV. CDR3 coding DNA: TGTGCCAGCAGCTTGTTTTTAGCGGCACAAGAGACCCAGTACTTC. Protein sequence: CASSLFLAAQETQYF.

The chain employs TRBV6-1 and TRBJ1-5; tentative D call: TRBD1 (6 bases). The length of the CDR3 is 14 residues. Per the germline V gene, CDR1 is MNHNS and CDR2 is SASEGT. The germline V and J ends were trimmed by 7 bases and 3 bases, with 13 bases remaining between them. CDR3 sequence reads: CASKGDGNNQPQHF. CDR3 coding DNA: TGTGCCAGCAAGGGGGACGGAAACAATCAGCCCCAGCATTTT.

This clonotype has at least ten counts. The chain couples TRBV7-8 to TRBJ2-1; perhaps TRBD2 as D (6 bases). The germline V gene encodes CDR1 SGHVS and CDR2 FQNEAQ. V lost 4 bases and J 0 bases, leaving 13 bases between the germline ends. The CDR3 extends over 16 amino acids. In DNA, the CDR3 is TGTGCCAGCAGCTCCCGGGTCGGGAGCTCCTACAATGAGCAGTTCTTC. The encoded protein is CASSSRVGSSYNEQFF. The full variable domain, in which reference TRBV7-8 and TRBJ2-1 provide the parts outside the CDR3, is GAGVSQSPRYKVAKRGQDVALRCDPISGHVSLFWYQQALGQGPEFLTYFQNEAQLDKSGLPSDRFFAERPEGSVSTLKIQRTQQEDSAVYLCASSSRVGSSYNEQFFGPGTRLTVL.

The chain links TRBV25-1 to TRBJ1-3; 10 bases align to TRBD1. The V gene end was trimmed by 4 bases and the J gene end by 4 bases; junction bases not matched to a gene: 10. Germline V lookup: CDR1 MGHDK, CDR2 SYGVNS. The CDR3 loop spans 17 amino acids. The chain's CDR3 is CASSATTGGQGGNTIYF. The CDR3 nucleotides read TGTGCCAGCAGTGCGACGACAGGGGGCCAGGGGGGAAACACCATATATTTT.

This clonotype was recorded many times. The V call is TRBV12-3 or TRBV12-4, the J call TRBJ2-3, with 8 nucleotides matching TRBD2. V shed 8 bases and J 0 bases; nucleotides not matched to a gene: 13. CDR3 length equals 17 residues. DNA for the CDR3: TGTGCCAGCTGCGCCCAGCGGGGGTTTACTAGCACAGATACGCAGTATTTT. The encoded protein is CASCAQRGFTSTDTQYF.

V is TRBV12-3 or TRBV12-4 and J is TRBJ2-5; TRBD2 matches at 10 bases. Trimming at V came to 6 bases and at J to 3 bases, leaving 7 bases not matched to a gene. This CDR3 spans 15 amino acids. CDR3 DNA sequence: TGTGCCAGCAGCGAGGGACTAGCGCCTGAAGAGACCCAGTACTTC. Amino acid sequence: CASSEGLAPEETQYF.

The chain links TRBV20-1 to TRBJ2-1; 11 bases are shared with TRBD2. The CDR3 sequence is 14 residues long. V dropped 3 bases and J dropped 9; count of bases not matched to a gene: 7. The V gene's germline CDR1 is DFQATT and CDR2 SNEGSKA (reference sequence). CDR3 in amino acids: CSASNSGRVGEQFF. In DNA, the CDR3 is TGCAGTGCTAGTAATAGCGGGAGGGTCGGTGAGCAGTTCTTC.

This clonotype has a handful of counts. The CDR3 DNA reads as TGTGCCAGCAGTTATGCCGGGACAGGGGGGTACAATGAGCAGTTCTTC. Translating it yields CASSYAGTGGYNEQFF. The V call is TRBV6-5, the J call TRBJ2-1; 11 bases line up with TRBD1. This CDR3 has 16 amino acids. The V gene end was trimmed by 3 bases and the J gene end by 4 bases; junction bases not matched to a gene: 5. CDR1 and CDR2 (germline): MNHEY, SVGAGI.